This T cell receptor beta chain was profiled in a study of blood T cell repertoires in COVID-19 (dated by TCRdb to 2020 to 2022). For the study in its entirety: The collaborator samples originated in the United States, Italy and Spain and spanned the acute and convalescent phases of COVID-19. The prospective study material was composed of cDNA or gDNA derived from T cells, B-cell-depleted T cells, or PBMCs. The dataset comprised deeply sampled blood TCRbeta repertoires from subjects exposed to, actively infected with, or recovered from COVID-19. The repertoires were made available in a free public database intended to serve as a resource for research on the immune response to SARS-CoV-2. The samples were drawn from the first 160 participants of the ongoing ImmuneRACE study and from 1,254 subjects provided by 6 global collaborators. Nearly every sample came with metadata listing a de-identified subject ID, COVID-19 status, age in years and sex. Where HLA class I and class II types were available, the types were taken from metadata supplied by the sample provider, not from assay-based typing. What the study reported, not specific to this receptor: The amount of clinical and demographic metadata varied by source and participant and was provided uncurated.

The immunoSEQ Assay, a bias-controlled multiplex PCR, was used to amplify TCRbeta CDR3 regions from genomic DNA. Regarding the original processing steps: Nucleated cell counts per sample were estimated from amplification of reference gene primers within the assay. To quantify the absolute abundance of each unique TCRbeta CDR3 rearrangement, sequence reads were collapsed and filtered. For each sample, productive Simpson clonality was calculated as the square root of Simpson's diversity index over productive rearrangements. The table comes from immuneACCESS by way of TCRdb, which keeps in-frame sequences with V and J called. Part of the clones is missing from these tables; in studies checked, under half for an unresolved V gene and the rest for unknown reasons. V and J calls and clone size are as listed in that table; D and trimming were resolved from the DNA. This sample gives more than 85,000 clones in total; roughly nine tenths of them show up just once. The leading ten clones occupy 4% to 5.5% of the sample.

In Seattle, one collaborating source enrolled patients while the infection was active and tracked those patients longitudinally over the course of disease. Collaborating institutions collected whole blood in K2EDTA tubes following their own protocols. For TCRbeta analysis, collaborators shipped samples in one of three forms: frozen whole blood, isolated PBMCs, or DNA extracted from either of those sample types. This clone was recorded a few times. This receptor's antigen is unknown. No base quality information exists; no much larger clone differs at one position. Spanning cysteine to phenylalanine, the CDR3 consists of 15 amino acids. The read is trimmed to its CDR3 DNA, 45 bases read in frame from base 1. Reading the germline V gene (reference sequence) gives CDR1 MNHEY and CDR2 SMNVEV. V is pared back by 4 bases and J by 1 base, with 14 bases lying between the germline termini.

Input material: peripheral blood. The chain uses TRBV27 and TRBJ2-7; the D gene identity is not certain. The receptor was derived from a woman aged 45-65 years with COVID-19, enrolled during active disease. The CDR3 loop reads CASSSIELPSYEQYF. The sequenced DNA: TGTGCCAGCAGTTCGATTGAGCTTCCATCCTACGAGCAGTACTTC.